This T cell receptor beta chain was recovered during a study of blood T cells in healthy people across ages. Study results and limitations: Diversity estimated from one million T cells was considered an underestimate.

PCR was performed a second time for roughly 7 to 12 cycles using a sample-barcoded 5' primer and a J-beta primer mix. Each cDNA molecule carried a tag from a template-switch adaptor that contained 12 random nucleotides. Each CDR3 protein gets one entry after TCRdb re-called the 5' RACE reads with MiXCR. There are hundreds of thousands of distinct CDR3 sequences in the sample; less than 60% occur only once, and under 30% lies in the top ten. In germline, CDR1 is KGHSH, CDR2 LQKENI. This CDR3 has 13 amino acids. The sample holds a few counts of this clonotype. Its antigen is unknown. The V gene is TRBV18, the J gene TRBJ2-5, with D maybe TRBD1 (6 bases). The end of the DNA fits TRBJ2-1 better, so the J call may be wrong. What was sequenced was blood. This clonotype was obtained from a man aged 80 or over in good health. CDR3 residues: CASSPGTQETQFF. DNA of the CDR3: TGTGCCAGCTCACCCGGGACACAAGAGACCCAGTTCTTC.